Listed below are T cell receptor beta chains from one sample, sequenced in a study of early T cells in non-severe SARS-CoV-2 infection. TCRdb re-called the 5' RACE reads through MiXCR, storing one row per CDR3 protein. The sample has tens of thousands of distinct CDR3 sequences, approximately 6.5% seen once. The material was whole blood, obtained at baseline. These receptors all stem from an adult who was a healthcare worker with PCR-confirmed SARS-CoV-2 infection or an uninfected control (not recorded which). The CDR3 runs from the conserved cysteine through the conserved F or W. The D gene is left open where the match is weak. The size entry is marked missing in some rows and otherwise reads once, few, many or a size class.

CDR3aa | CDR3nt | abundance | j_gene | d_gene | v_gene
CATSDPGSNEQFF | TGTGCCACCAGTGATCCAGGGTCCAATGAGCAGTTCTTC | few | TRBJ2-1 | NA | TRBV24-1
CSIEIPLGQGNTGELFF | TGCAGCATTGAAATACCCTTGGGACAGGGCAACACCGGGGAGCTGTTTTTT | many | TRBJ2-2 | TRBD1 | TRBV29-1
CASSETGGTEAFF | TGTGCCAGCAGCGAGACAGGGGGCACTGAAGCTTTCTTT | many | TRBJ1-1 | TRBD1 | TRBV7-3
CSGGSFSTDTQYF | TGCAGTGGTGGTTCGTTCAGCACAGATACGCAGTATTTT | few | TRBJ2-3 | NA | TRBV20-1
CASSSGATGEQFF | TGTGCCAGCAGCTCGGGGGCGACGGGAGAGCAGTTCTTC | NA | TRBJ2-1 | NA | TRBV11-2
CASSQDGLGSGNTIYF | TGCGCCAGCAGCCAAGATGGATTGGGGTCCGGAAACACCATATATTTT | NA | TRBJ1-3 | NA | TRBV4-1
CATSAWDRVKETQYF | TGTGCCACCAGCGCCTGGGACAGGGTAAAAGAGACCCAGTACTTC | few | TRBJ2-5 | TRBD1 | TRBV24-1
CASQDRGSYNEQFF | TGCGCCAGCCAAGATCGGGGGTCCTACAATGAGCAGTTCTTC | few | TRBJ2-1 | NA | TRBV10-1
CASRPTGDEKLFF | TGTGCCAGCAGGCCAACAGGGGACGAAAAACTGTTTTTT | many | TRBJ1-4 | TRBD1 | TRBV2
CASNLQGAINQPQHF | TGTGCCAGTAACCTACAGGGTGCGATCAATCAGCCCCAGCATTTT | NA | TRBJ1-5 | NA | TRBV19
CASSSQGANNEQFF | TGTGCCAGCAGCTCACAGGGGGCGAATAATGAGCAGTTCTTC | many | TRBJ2-1 | TRBD1 | TRBV11-3
CASSWGGDEQYF | TGTGCCAGCAGCTGGGGAGGAGACGAGCAGTACTTC | few | TRBJ2-7 | NA | TRBV7-6
CASSFQGANSPLHF | TGTGCCAGCAGTTTTCAAGGGGCGAATTCACCCCTCCACTTT | many | TRBJ1-6 | NA | TRBV12-3/TRBV12-4
CASSPGTSGFAQFF | TGTGCCAGCAGCCCGGGGACTAGCGGGTTCGCGCAGTTCTTC | many | TRBJ2-1 | TRBD2 | TRBV7-9
CASSYSSGIDTQYF | TGTGCCAGCAGTTACTCGTCAGGGATTGATACGCAGTATTTT | many | TRBJ2-3 | NA | TRBV6-5
CASSFDSLNEQFF | TGTGCCAGCAGCTTCGACTCCCTCAATGAGCAGTTCTTC | few | TRBJ2-1 | NA | TRBV7-9
CASSLRPQRPQHF | TGTGCCAGCAGTTTAAGGCCCCAGAGGCCCCAGCATTTT | few | TRBJ1-5 | NA | TRBV28
CASSYWDGTGFTEAFF | TGTGCCAGCAGCTACTGGGACGGGACAGGGTTTACTGAAGCTTTCTTT | few | TRBJ1-1 | TRBD1 | TRBV6-5
CASADRGGRAREQYF | TGTGCCAGCGCAGATAGGGGGGGGAGAGCGAGGGAGCAGTACTTC | many | TRBJ2-7 | NA | TRBV28
CASSLRGDSNSPLHF | TGTGCCAGCAGCTTAAGGGGGGATTCGAATTCACCCCTCCACTTT | NA | TRBJ1-6 | NA | TRBV7-2
CSAESRETSYEQYF | TGCAGTGCCGAATCCCGAGAGACCTCCTACGAGCAGTACTTC | few | TRBJ2-7 | NA | TRBV20-1
CASSLPRRTSNEQFF | TGTGCCAGTAGTTTACCCCGTAGGACTAGCAATGAGCAGTTCTTC | few | TRBJ2-1 | TRBD2 | TRBV19
CASSSRTSQGMNTGELFF | TGTGCCAGCAGCTCGAGGACGTCGCAGGGTATGAACACCGGGGAGCTGTTTTTT | many | TRBJ2-2 | NA | TRBV7-8
CASSYSGLWGLKTAGYTF | TGTGCCAGCAGTTACTCAGGTCTTTGGGGGCTGAAGACGGCTGGCTACACCTTC | many | TRBJ1-2 | NA | TRBV6-2/TRBV6-3
CASSGQGNYGYTF | TGTGCCAGCAGCGGACAGGGAAACTATGGCTACACCTTC | many | TRBJ1-2 | TRBD1 | TRBV2
CASSITGGASNEKLFF | TGTGCCAGTAGTATAACCGGGGGCGCATCTAATGAAAAACTGTTTTTT | few | TRBJ1-4 | NA | TRBV19
CASSATSGRDNEQFF | TGTGCCAGCAGTGCGACTAGCGGGAGAGACAATGAGCAGTTCTTC | once | TRBJ2-1 | TRBD2 | TRBV6-1
CASSLVATGANVLTF | TGTGCCAGCAGCTTAGTGGCCACTGGGGCCAACGTCCTGACTTTC | NA | TRBJ2-6 | NA | TRBV7-9
CASSYFAGGSQGYEQYF | TGTGCCAGCAGTTACTTTGCAGGGGGCTCCCAGGGGTACGAGCAGTACTTC | few | TRBJ2-7 | TRBD1 | TRBV6-5
CASSFRLNTEAFF | TGTGCCAGCAGCTTTCGATTGAACACTGAAGCTTTCTTT | many | TRBJ1-1 | NA | TRBV7-6
CASSPRGWVDQPQHF | TGCGCCAGCAGCCCGCGGGGGTGGGTCGATCAGCCCCAGCATTTT | NA | TRBJ1-5 | NA | TRBV5-1
CASSLLTRDEKLFF | TGTGCCAGCAGCCTCCTAACACGGGATGAAAAACTGTTTTTT | many | TRBJ1-4 | NA | TRBV7-2
CASLKREGPPHEYNEQFF | TGTGCCAGCTTGAAGCGGGAGGGCCCGCCCCATGAATACAATGAGCAGTTCTTC | few | TRBJ2-1 | NA | TRBV21-1
CASSLGGSRDTQYF | TGTGCCAGCAGCCTTGGGGGGTCCCGGGATACGCAGTATTTT | NA | TRBJ2-3 | NA | TRBV11-2
CSARSGTTYEQYF | TGCAGTGCTAGGAGCGGAACCACCTACGAGCAGTACTTC | NA | TRBJ2-7 | NA | TRBV20-1
CASSRQGANTGELFF | TGTGCCAGCAGTCGACAGGGGGCGAACACCGGGGAGCTGTTTTTT | few | TRBJ2-2 | TRBD1 | TRBV6-2/TRBV6-3
CASSNPTGFNYGYTF | TGTGCCAGCAGCAACCCGACCGGTTTTAACTATGGCTACACCTTC | many | TRBJ1-2 | NA | TRBV7-8
CASRTGGPLDEQFF | TGTGCCAGCAGGACGGGAGGGCCTCTAGATGAGCAGTTCTTC | many | TRBJ2-1 | TRBD2 | TRBV6-5
CAISEVSGGAPTNEQFF | TGTGCCATCAGTGAGGTTAGCGGGGGGGCCCCAACCAATGAGCAGTTCTTC | NA | TRBJ2-1 | TRBD2 | TRBV10-3
CASSPGGIAGDNEQFF | TGTGCCAGCAGCCCAGGGGGGATAGCGGGGGACAATGAGCAGTTCTTC | many | TRBJ2-1 | TRBD2 | TRBV5-4
CASSFSPNDEDYGYTF | TGTGCCAGCAGCTTCTCCCCAAATGACGAGGACTATGGCTACACCTTC | many | TRBJ1-2 | NA | TRBV5-5
CASSYGGRNEQFF | TGTGCCAGCAGTTACGGGGGAAGGAATGAGCAGTTCTTC | NA | TRBJ2-1 | NA | TRBV6-6
CSARAITGNGANVLTF | TGCAGTGCTAGAGCCATAACAGGGAACGGGGCCAACGTCCTGACTTTC | many | TRBJ2-6 | NA | TRBV20-1
CASSSDILNSPLHF | TGTGCCAGCAGCTCAGACATTCTTAATTCACCCCTCCACTTT | NA | TRBJ1-6 | NA | TRBV5-4
CASSGERATNEKLFF | TGTGCCAGCAGTGGGGAACGGGCAACTAATGAAAAACTGTTTTTT | few | TRBJ1-4 | NA | TRBV6-1
CASSSGQYANTGELFF | TGTGCCAGCAGTTCCGGGCAGTACGCGAACACCGGGGAGCTGTTTTTT | NA | TRBJ2-2 | NA | TRBV12-3/TRBV12-4
CSAGQGSRADTQYF | TGCAGTGCTGGACAGGGTTCCAGGGCAGATACGCAGTATTTT | NA | TRBJ2-3 | TRBD1 | TRBV20-1
CATSSKTRGYEQYF | TGTGCCACCAGCAGCAAGACTAGAGGCTACGAGCAGTACTTC | many | TRBJ2-7 | NA | TRBV15
CSVENFFYEQYF | TGCAGCGTTGAAAACTTTTTCTACGAGCAGTACTTC | many | TRBJ2-7 | NA | TRBV29-1
CASTQKSTYGYTF | TGTGCCAGTACCCAAAAGTCGACCTATGGCTACACCTTC | many | TRBJ1-2 | NA | TRBV19
CASSLVLPRYNEQFF | TGTGCCAGCAGCTTAGTCCTACCCCGGTACAATGAGCAGTTCTTC | NA | TRBJ2-1 | NA | TRBV7-2
CASSRTPYYEQYF | TGTGCCAGCAGCCGGACACCTTACTACGAGCAGTACTTC | many | TRBJ2-7 | NA | TRBV6-2/TRBV6-3
CASSLGGASPMDPPLHF | TGTGCCAGCAGCTTAGGTGGGGCCTCGCCAATGGACCCACCCCTCCACTTT | many | TRBJ1-6 | NA | TRBV7-9
CASSLGLGEYNEQFF | TGTGCCAGCAGCCTTGGACTAGGGGAGTACAATGAGCAGTTCTTC | NA | TRBJ2-1 | TRBD2 | TRBV5-6
CASSQEADSREQFF | TGTGCCAGCAGCCAAGAAGCGGATTCTAGGGAGCAGTTCTTC | many | TRBJ2-1 | NA | TRBV4-2